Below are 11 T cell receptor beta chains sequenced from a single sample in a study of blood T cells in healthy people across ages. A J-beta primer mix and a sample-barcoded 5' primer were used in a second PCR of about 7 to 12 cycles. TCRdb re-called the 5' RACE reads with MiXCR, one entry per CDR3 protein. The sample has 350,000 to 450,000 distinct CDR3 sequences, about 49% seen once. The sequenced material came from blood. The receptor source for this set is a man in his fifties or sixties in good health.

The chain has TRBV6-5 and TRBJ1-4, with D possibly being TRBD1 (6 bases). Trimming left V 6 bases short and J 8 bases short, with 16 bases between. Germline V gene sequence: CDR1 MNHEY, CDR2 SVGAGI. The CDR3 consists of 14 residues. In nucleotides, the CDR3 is TGTGCCAGCAGAAAGAACAGGGAAGGGGAAAAACTGTTTTTT. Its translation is CASRKNREGEKLFF.

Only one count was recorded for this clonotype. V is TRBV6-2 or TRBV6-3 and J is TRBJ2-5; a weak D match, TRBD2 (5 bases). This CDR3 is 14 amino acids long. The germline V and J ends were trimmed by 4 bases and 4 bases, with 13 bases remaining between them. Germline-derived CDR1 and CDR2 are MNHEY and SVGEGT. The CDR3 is CASSSAGPSETQYF. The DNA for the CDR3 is TGTGCCAGCAGTTCGGCGGGCCCGTCAGAGACCCAGTACTTC.

The CDR3 coding sequence is TGCGCCAGCAGGACAGGAACTAGCACAGATACGCAGTATTTT. Translating gives CASRTGTSTDTQYF. The chain recombines TRBV5-1 with TRBJ2-3; a possible D gene is TRBD1 (6 bases). Trimming removed 5 bases at V and 0 bases at J, with 10 bases between. The CDR3 contains 14 residues. Germline V gene lookup returns CDR1 SGHRS and CDR2 YFSETQ. Complete variable domain (other parts from reference TRBV5-1 and TRBJ2-3): KAGVTQTPRYLIKTRGQQVTLSCSPISGHRSVSWYQQTPGQGLQFLFEYFSETQRNKGNFPGRFSGRQFSNSRSEMNVSTLELGDSALYLCASRTGTSTDTQYFGPGTRLTVL.

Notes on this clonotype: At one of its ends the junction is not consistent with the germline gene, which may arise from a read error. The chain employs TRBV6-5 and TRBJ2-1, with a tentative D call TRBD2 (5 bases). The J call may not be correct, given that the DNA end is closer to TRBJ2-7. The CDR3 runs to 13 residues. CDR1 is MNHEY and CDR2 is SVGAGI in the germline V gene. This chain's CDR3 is CAGSYSGYNEQYF. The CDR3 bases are TGTGCCGGCAGTTACTCGGGATACAATGAGCAGTACTTC.

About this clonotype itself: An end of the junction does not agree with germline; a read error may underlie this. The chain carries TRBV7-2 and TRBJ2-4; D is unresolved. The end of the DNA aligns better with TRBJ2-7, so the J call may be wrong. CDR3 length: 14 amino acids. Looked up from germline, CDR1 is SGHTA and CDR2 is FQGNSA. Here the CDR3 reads CASNLGQTIHEQYF. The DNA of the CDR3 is TGTGCCAGCAACTTAGGGCAGACAATCCACGAGCAGTACTTC.

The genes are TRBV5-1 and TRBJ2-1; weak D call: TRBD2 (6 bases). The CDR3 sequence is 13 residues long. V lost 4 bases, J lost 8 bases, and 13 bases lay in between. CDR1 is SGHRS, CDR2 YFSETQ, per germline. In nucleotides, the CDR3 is TGCGCCAGCAGCCTGCGTAGCGGTTATGAGCAGTTCTTC. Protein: CASSLRSGYEQFF.

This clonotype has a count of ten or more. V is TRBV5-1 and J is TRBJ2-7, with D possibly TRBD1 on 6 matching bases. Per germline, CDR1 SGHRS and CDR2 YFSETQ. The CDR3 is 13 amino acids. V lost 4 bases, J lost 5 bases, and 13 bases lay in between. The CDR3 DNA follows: TGCGCCAGCAGCGTGCCAGGGGCAGACGAGCAGTACTTC. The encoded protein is CASSVPGADEQYF.

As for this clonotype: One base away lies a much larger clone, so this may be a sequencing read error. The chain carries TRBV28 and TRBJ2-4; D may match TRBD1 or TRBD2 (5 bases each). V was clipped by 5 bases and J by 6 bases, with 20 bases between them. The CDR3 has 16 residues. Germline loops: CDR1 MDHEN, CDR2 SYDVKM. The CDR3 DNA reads TGTGCCAGCAGTCCTCCCCCCGTGGGGGAAAGAAACATTCAGTACTTC. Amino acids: CASSPPPVGERNIQYF.

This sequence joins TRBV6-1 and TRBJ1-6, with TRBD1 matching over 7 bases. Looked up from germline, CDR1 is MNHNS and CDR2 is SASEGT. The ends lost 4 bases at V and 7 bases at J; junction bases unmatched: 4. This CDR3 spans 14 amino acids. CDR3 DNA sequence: TGTGCCAGCAGTGCGGGGGACAGAAATTCACCCCTCCACTTT. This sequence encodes CASSAGDRNSPLHF.

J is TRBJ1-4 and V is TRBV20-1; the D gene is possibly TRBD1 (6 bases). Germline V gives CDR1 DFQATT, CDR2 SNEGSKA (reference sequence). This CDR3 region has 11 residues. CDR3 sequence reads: CSGAGDEKLFF. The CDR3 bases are TGCAGCGGGGCAGGGGATGAAAAACTGTTTTTT.

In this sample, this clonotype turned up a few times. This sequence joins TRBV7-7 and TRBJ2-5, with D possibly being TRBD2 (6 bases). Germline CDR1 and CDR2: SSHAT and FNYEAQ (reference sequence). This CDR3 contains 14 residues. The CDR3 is CASSTGGVPETQYF. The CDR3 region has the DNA TGTGCTAGCTCGACCGGGGGAGTTCCAGAGACCCAGTACTTC.